Here is one TCR beta chain with its context. These data come from a study of T cell responses to AZD1222 COVID-19 vaccine. The method was immunoSEQ multiplex PCR; TCRdb's version includes in-frame clones alone and lacks a portion of them. Of tens of thousands of clones in the sample, around 90% are singletons; the top ten hold 4.5% to 5%. Germline V CDR1 and CDR2: MGHDK, SYGVNS. CDR3 length equals 12 residues. V lost 4 bases and J 13 bases, leaving 13 bases between the germline ends. The origin of this receptor is an adult who received the AZD1222 COVID-19 vaccine. The sequencing here drew on peripheral blood, taken 28 days after the second AZD1222 dose. This rearrangement joins TRBV25-1 to TRBJ2-2; D gene ambiguous. CDR3 loop: CASSAQPVRLFF. The CDR3 DNA reads as TGTGCCAGCAGTGCCCAACCAGTGAGGCTGTTTTTT.